The rows below give T cell receptor beta chains drawn from one sample of a study of CD8+CD57+ T cells in acquired aplastic anemia. TCRdb reprocessed the reads via MiXCR and lists one record per CDR3 protein. The sample lists 150,000 to 200,000 distinct CDR3 sequences; around 45% were seen once. Sequencing was carried out using sorted CD4+, CD8+, or CD8+CD57+ T cells (not recorded which) from PBMCs. The receptor source for this set is a human donor in good health. Each CDR3 is given with its conserved first and last residue. The D gene is left open where the match is weak. Some rows mark clone size as missing; the rest say once, few, many or name a class of expanded clone.

j_gene	abundance	v_gene	d_gene	CDR3nt	CDR3aa
TRBJ1-2	many	TRBV9	-	TGTGCCAGCAGCGTAGGTGTACAAACGACCTATGGCTACACCTTC	CASSVGVQTTYGYTF
TRBJ2-1	-	TRBV29-1	-	TGCAGCGTTGAAGAAGTCGCTATTAGCCTAAGCCCTGAGCAGTTCTTC	CSVEEVAISLSPEQFF
TRBJ1-3	few	TRBV3-1	-	TGTGCCAGCAGCCAAACCGGGACCCTCTCTGGAAACACCATATATTTT	CASSQTGTLSGNTIYF
TRBJ2-7	-	TRBV20-1	-	TGCAGTGCCTACGACAGCTCCTACGAGCAGTACTTC	CSAYDSSYEQYF
TRBJ1-2	-	TRBV19	-	TGTGCCAGTAGTATCATCGGGGACGATGGCTACACCTTC	CASSIIGDDGYTF
TRBJ2-7	many	TRBV20-1	-	TGCAGTGTGGGACGCCTCAGGGCCAAGCAGTACTTC	CSVGRLRAKQYF
TRBJ1-5	few	TRBV7-3	-	TGTGCCAGCAGCGCCGGGACGAATGGGCCCCAGCATTTT	CASSAGTNGPQHF
TRBJ2-3	many	TRBV9	-	TGTGCCAGCAGCGTAGATGGGGGCACAGATACGCAGTATTTT	CASSVDGGTDTQYF
TRBJ1-5	many	TRBV6-1	-	TGTGCCAGCAGTGAAACCGTGGCCCAGCATTTT	CASSETVAQHF
TRBJ2-5	few	TRBV2	-	TGTGCCAGCAAGGCGGGGCGACAAGAGACCCAGTACTTC	CASKAGRQETQYF
TRBJ1-3	-	TRBV20-1	-	TGCAGTGCTAGTGAGGGAGGCGTAGGAAACACCATATATTTT	CSASEGGVGNTIYF
TRBJ1-6	few	TRBV7-9	-	TGTGCCAGCAGCTTGGGGGCTTCACCCCTCCACTTT	CASSLGASPLHF
TRBJ2-2	many	TRBV6-1	TRBD1	TGTGCCAGCAGGGCGGGACAGGACGTCGCCGGGGAGCTGTTTTTT	CASRAGQDVAGELFF
TRBJ1-2	-	TRBV7-2	-	TGTGCCACCAGTGATCTCCGGGTTGACTATGGCTACACCTTC	CATSDLRVDYGYTF